A selection of T cell receptor beta chains follows, all from one sample in a study of patients and donors after allogeneic stem cell transplantation. MiXCR, applied by TCRdb to the RT-PCR reads, yields one record per CDR3 protein. Of around 8,800 distinct CDR3 sequences detected, around 3.9% appear once; the ten largest clones hold 15% to 20%. The specimen was blood, either unsorted or a sorted T cell fraction (not recorded which). The source of these receptors is a human donor who was either an allogeneic HSCT recipient or a stem cell or donor lymphocyte infusion donor (not recorded which). It is not recorded whose cells these are; they may come from a transplant donor. CDR3s include the opening cysteine and the closing phenylalanine or tryptophan. D genes are given only for firm matches. Clone size is given for some rows only: seen once, a few or many times, or a class if the clone is expanded.

d_gene	abundance	len	v_gene	j_gene	CDR3aa	CDR3nt
TRBD1	many	16	TRBV5-1	TRBJ1-6	CASSLQPGTGTSPLHF	TGCGCCAGCAGCCTACAACCCGGGACAGGCACATCACCCCTCCACTTT
.	many	16	TRBV4-3	TRBJ1-2	CASSQESRGADYGYTF	TGCGCCAGCAGCCAAGAAAGTCGGGGGGCGGACTATGGCTACACCTTC
TRBD1	many	16	TRBV28	TRBJ1-5	CASTYSDRGLNQPQHF	TGTGCCAGCACCTATTCTGACAGGGGGCTAAATCAGCCCCAGCATTTT
TRBD1	many	15	TRBV6-5	TRBJ1-1	CASIPKPTGLGEAFF	TGTGCCAGCATTCCTAAACCGACAGGGCTGGGTGAAGCTTTCTTT
.	many	11	TRBV28	TRBJ1-1	CASRTNSEAFF	TGTGCCAGCAGAACCAACTCCGAAGCTTTCTTT
.	.	12	TRBV11-3	TRBJ2-5	CASSPTPGTQYF	TGTGCCAGCAGCCCGACCCCCGGGACCCAGTACTTC
.	many	18	TRBV7-8	TRBJ1-1	CASSLEAVGWGRGTEAFF	TGTGCCAGCAGCTTAGAAGCGGTCGGCTGGGGGCGTGGCACTGAAGCTTTCTTT
TRBD1	many	16	TRBV28	TRBJ2-1	CASSFVQGAMYNEQFF	TGTGCCAGCAGTTTTGTGCAGGGGGCGATGTACAATGAGCAGTTCTTC
.	.	15	TRBV29-1	TRBJ1-2	CSVGEERGWMGGYTF	TGCAGCGTTGGAGAAGAGAGAGGGTGGATGGGTGGCTACACCTTC
.	many	16	TRBV5-1	TRBJ2-7	CASSPMRTLLSYEQYF	TGCGCCAGCAGCCCCATGAGGACCCTCCTTTCCTACGAGCAGTACTTC
.	many	14	TRBV20-1	TRBJ2-1	CSARGESWGNEQFF	TGCAGTGCTAGAGGGGAGAGCTGGGGCAATGAGCAGTTCTTC
.	few	12	TRBV30	TRBJ2-7	CAWSGGAYEQYF	TGTGCCTGGAGCGGGGGTGCCTACGAGCAGTACTTC
.	medium-sized	14	TRBV7-2	TRBJ1-1	CASSAGRMNTEAFF	TGTGCCAGCAGCGCAGGGCGGATGAACACTGAAGCTTTCTTT
.	many	13	TRBV5-1	TRBJ2-2	CASSKGLTGELFF	TGCGCCAGCAGCAAGGGACTCACCGGGGAGCTGTTTTTT